In this sample, the clone carrying this TCR beta chain turned up a few times. The antigen is not known. The data were taken from a study of T-cell memory formation after mild COVID-19. TCRdb re-analysed the 5' RACE reads in MiXCR, keeping a single row per CDR3 protein. Counted here are around 200,000 distinct CDR3 sequences, about 27% occurring once; the ten biggest clones make up approximately 10%. The CDR3 consists of 16 residues. Trimming removed 0 bases from V and 9 bases from J, with 17 bases in between. CDR1 is KGHDR and CDR2 is SFDVKD in the germline V gene. Overall study results and limits: The study found contracting CD4+ clones mainly in CM and EM and contracting CD8+ clones in EMRA. Clones shrinking between day 15 and 85 showed a balanced CD4/CD8 split, and those that grew later tilted toward CD4+.

This TCR derives from an adult woman who had mild COVID-19 (a few samples of this study predate the infection). Cell type and time point are not known. Sequencing used PBMCs or a T cell subset sorted from them (not recorded which). The chain combines TRBV24-1 with TRBJ2-1, with D hard to call. This CDR3 reads CATSDLNAGPGGEQFF. The CDR3, as DNA: TGTGCCACCAGTGATTTGAATGCAGGCCCGGGCGGTGAGCAGTTCTTC.